Sequencing of this T cell receptor beta chain was carried out in a study of T cells in Graves' hyperthyroidism and ophthalmopathy. Study-wide points: Ophthalmopathy cases were set apart from stable hyperthyroidism by a 13 V-J model.

A few counts support this clonotype. What it binds is unknown. This CDR3 spans 12 amino acids. Trimming took off 0 bases at V and 10 bases at J, with 9 bases between the two ends. Germline V gives CDR1 SGHDT, CDR2 YYEEEE. RNA transcripts yielded amplified TCR beta CDR3 regions. An initial round of RT-PCR targeting the TCR CDR3 relied on the HTBI primer set. Using its own MiXCR run on the multiplex PCR reads, TCRdb lists one record per CDR3 protein. Here the sample spans 300,000 to 450,000 distinct CDR3 sequences, around 13% being singletons. This clonotype was sampled from a young woman with Graves' ophthalmopathy. The rearrangement joins TRBV5-6 to TRBJ2-3; D is unresolved. Sequences were obtained from blood. The CDR3 bases are TGTGCCAGCAGCTTGGGAGCTAAGGCGCAGTATTTT. As protein: CASSLGAKAQYF.